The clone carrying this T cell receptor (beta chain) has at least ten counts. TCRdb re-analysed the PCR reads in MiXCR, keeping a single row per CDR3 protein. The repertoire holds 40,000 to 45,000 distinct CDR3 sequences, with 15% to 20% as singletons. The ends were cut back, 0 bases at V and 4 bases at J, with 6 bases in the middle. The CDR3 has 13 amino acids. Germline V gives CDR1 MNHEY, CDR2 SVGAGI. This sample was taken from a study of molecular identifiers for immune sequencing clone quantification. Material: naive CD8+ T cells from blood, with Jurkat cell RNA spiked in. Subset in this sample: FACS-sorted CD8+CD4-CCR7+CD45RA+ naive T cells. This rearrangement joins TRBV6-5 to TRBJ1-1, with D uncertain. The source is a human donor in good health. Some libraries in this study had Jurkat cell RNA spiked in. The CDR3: CASSYSAATEAFF. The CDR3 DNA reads TGTGCCAGCAGTTACTCGGCAGCCACTGAAGCTTTCTTT.